The 8 T cell receptor beta chains reported below all come from one sample, sequenced in a study of cytomegalovirus exposure and HLA in healthy donors. The PCR was carried out with 60 Vbeta primers and 13 Jbeta primers. Libraries were prepared by immunoSEQ multiplex PCR; TCRdb keeps only in-frame clonotypes and omits some of them. The sample has approximately 130,000 clones; 65% to 85% are singletons. The material sequenced was PBMCs. These receptor sequences come from a man between 45 and 60 years old in good health and CMV-seronegative.

The J gene is TRBJ2-3, the V gene TRBV19; D remains ambiguous. Between the trimmed V and J ends, which lost 8 bases and 7 bases, there was a span of 25 bases. From germline, CDR1 is LNHDA and CDR2 SQIVND (reference sequence). The CDR3 has 16 amino acids. CDR3 residues: CASPPLGSTPSNTQYF. The CDR3 DNA follows: TGTGCCAGTCCCCCCCTCGGGTCGACGCCCTCAAATACGCAGTATTTT.

Here the CDR3 reads CASSYAGTEYEQYF. CDR3 DNA: TGTGCCAGCAGTTACGCGGGGACCGAGTACGAGCAGTACTTC. The chain has TRBV6-5 and TRBJ2-7; maybe TRBD2 (6 bases). Germline CDR1 MNHEY, CDR2 SVGAGI. CDR3 size: 14 residues. Between the trimmed V and J ends, which lost 2 bases and 4 bases, there was a span of 12 bases.

The rearrangement uses TRBV6-5 and TRBJ2-7; a possible D gene is TRBD2 (5 bases). The V gene's germline CDR1 is MNHEY and CDR2 SVGAGI. V lost 5 bases, J lost 5 bases, and 16 bases lay in between. CDR3 size: 14 residues. CDR3 region: CASSQDYMVNEQYF. CDR3 DNA sequence: TGTGCCAGCAGTCAAGACTATATGGTCAACGAGCAGTACTTC.

The chain's CDR3 is CASRTGLAGAGEQYF. The CDR3 DNA reads as TGTGCCAGCAGGACGGGACTAGCGGGAGCGGGCGAGCAGTACTTC. This sequence joins TRBV6-1 and TRBJ2-7; 14 nucleotides align to TRBD2. The CDR3 spans 15 residues. Germline lookup yields CDR1 MNHNS and CDR2 SASEGT. V gave up 6 bases and J gave up 6 bases; unmatched junction bases: 7.

This clone was observed a handful of times. V is TRBV6-5 and J is TRBJ1-2; D might be TRBD1 (6 bases). Trimming cost V 6 bases and J 7 bases, with 12 bases left between them. The length of the CDR3 is 12 residues. Germline CDR1 and CDR2: MNHEY and SVGAGI. The CDR3: CASSPGEGGYTF. As DNA, the CDR3 is TGTGCCAGCAGCCCAGGGGAGGGTGGCTACACCTTC.

This chain connects TRBV6-6 to TRBJ2-5; 8 bases line up with TRBD2. Germline CDR1 MNHNY, CDR2 SVGAGI (reference sequence). V was clipped by 4 bases and J by 1 base; unmatched bases: 2. The CDR3 is 14 amino acids. The DNA of the CDR3 is TGTGCCAGCAGTTCACGGGGGGGCCAAGAGACCCAGTACTTC. Translated: CASSSRGGQETQYF.

Comment on this clone: Other nucleotide sequences in the sample specify the same CDR3. The chain employs TRBV9 and TRBJ2-5; the match to TRBD2 covers 9 bases. The CDR3 is 14 amino acids. The junction had 4 bases not matched to a gene; V was cut back by 4 bases and J by 3 bases. Per the germline V gene, CDR1 is SGDLS and CDR2 is YYNGEE. Here the CDR3 reads CASSPSGGKETQYF. The CDR3 region has the DNA TGTGCCAGCAGCCCAAGCGGGGGGAAAGAGACCCAGTACTTC. The variable domain in full, with the rest retrieved from reference TRBV9 and TRBJ2-5, is DSGVTQTPKHLITATGQRVTLRCSPRSGDLSVYWYQQSLDQGLQFLIQYYNGEERAKGNILERFSAQQFPDLHSELNLSSLELGDSALYFCASSPSGGKETQYFGPGTRLLVL.

In its sample, this clone was seen a few times. The chain has TRBV6-5 and TRBJ2-3; D perhaps matches TRBD2 (5 bases). V was shortened by 9 bases and J by 6 bases, with 10 bases between the two germline ends. The germline V gene has CDR1 MNHEY and CDR2 SVGAGI. This CDR3 contains 11 residues. The CDR3 DNA sequence: TGTGCCAGACTAGGTGGGGATACGCAGTATTTT. Translating it yields CARLGGDTQYF.